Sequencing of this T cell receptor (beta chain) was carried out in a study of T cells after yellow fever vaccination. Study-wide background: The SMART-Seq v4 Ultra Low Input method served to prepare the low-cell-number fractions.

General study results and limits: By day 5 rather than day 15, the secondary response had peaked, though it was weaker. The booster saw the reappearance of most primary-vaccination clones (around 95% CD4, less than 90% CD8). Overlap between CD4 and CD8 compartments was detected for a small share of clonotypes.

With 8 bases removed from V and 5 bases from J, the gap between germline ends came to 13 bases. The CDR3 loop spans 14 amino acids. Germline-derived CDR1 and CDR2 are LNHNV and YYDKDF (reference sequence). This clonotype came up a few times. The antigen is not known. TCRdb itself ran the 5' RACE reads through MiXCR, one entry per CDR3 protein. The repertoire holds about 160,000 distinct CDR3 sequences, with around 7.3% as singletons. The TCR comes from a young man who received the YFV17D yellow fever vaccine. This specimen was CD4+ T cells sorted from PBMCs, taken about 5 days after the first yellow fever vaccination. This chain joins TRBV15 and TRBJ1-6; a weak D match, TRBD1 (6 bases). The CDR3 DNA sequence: TGTGCCACCCGGAGGCAGGGGCATAATTCACCCCTCCACTTT. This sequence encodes CATRRQGHNSPLHF. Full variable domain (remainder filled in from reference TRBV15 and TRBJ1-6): DAMVIQNPRYQVTQFGKPVTLSCSQTLNHNVMYWYQQKSSQAPKLLFHYYDKDFNNEADTPDNFQSRRPNTSFCFLDIRSPGLGDTAMYLCATRRQGHNSPLHFGNGTRLTVT.